What follows is one T cell receptor (beta chain) and its context. Antigen unknown. This specimen comes from a study of CD8+ T cells in alopecia areata. Study information: Disease severity was quantified as SALT score of affected scalp area.

CDR3 size: 16 residues. With 6 bases clipped from V and 0 bases from J, the junction kept 8 bases outside the gene matches. Germline CDR1 reads MNHNY; CDR2 reads SVGAGI (reference sequence). Study-level results: The study found higher clonality in lesional than normal scalp, especially in alopecia totalis/universalis. Resident alphabeta T-cell populations of normal skin are likewise subject to sequencing in scalp samples.

Once RNA had been extracted, it was reverse transcribed into cDNA to act as the sequencing template. Only in-frame clones appear in the TCRdb table, and some are missing; sequencing was by immunoSEQ multiplex PCR. The sample has fewer than 250,000 clones, around 56% seen once; the top ten hold about 0.65%. Treatment in this sample: oral pan-JAK inhibitor, 5-10 mg twice daily. Sorted populations comprised CD4+ and CD8+ T cells obtained from PBMCs. The sequence derives from a human donor with alopecia areata. Sequenced here: CD4+ T cells sorted from blood, sampled at week 4, from a patient treated with tofacitinib. The chain combines TRBV6-6 with TRBJ2-1; 7 positions match TRBD1. The CDR3 sequence: CASSLGQASSYNEQFF. In nucleotides, the CDR3 is TGTGCCAGCAGCTTAGGACAGGCGAGCTCCTACAATGAGCAGTTCTTC.